This entry lists 20 T cell receptor beta chains sequenced from one sample in a study of Graves' ophthalmopathy and Graves' hyperthyroidism. RNA transcripts were the source from which TCR beta CDR3 regions were amplified. The first round was an RT-PCR with HTBI primers, and the second round was a multiplex PCR. TCRdb itself ran the multiplex PCR reads through MiXCR, one entry per CDR3 protein. This sample has around 1.1 million distinct CDR3 sequences; less than 45% occur once, and the top ten carry around 10%. The sequenced material came from peripheral blood or thyroid tissue (not recorded which). Receptors originate from an adult man with Graves' hyperthyroidism.

With respect to this clonotype: The conserved final phenylalanine or tryptophan is absent from the CDR3, which likely points to a read error. The chain combines TRBV7-2 with TRBJ1-5; the match to TRBD1 covers 7 bases. Germline V lookup: CDR1 SGHTA, CDR2 FQGNSA. The J segment lost 6 bases and the V segment lost 5 bases, leaving 4 bases of the junction unmatched. This CDR3 is 13 amino acids long. CDR3 residues: CASSHQGVQPQHL. CDR3 DNA: TGTGCCAGCAGCCATCAGGGGGTTCAGCCCCAGCATCTT.

This clonotype was seen only a few times. This chain uses TRBV7-2 with TRBJ1-1; no clear D gene. The CDR3 has 14 residues. Germline assignment: CDR1 SGHTA and CDR2 FQGNSA. Deletions cut 3 bases from V and 4 bases from J, with 12 bases between. CDR3 sequence: CASSLDGMSTEAFF. Here the CDR3 DNA reads TGTGCCAGCAGCTTGGACGGAATGAGCACTGAAGCTTTCTTT.

This clonotype was counted many times. CDR3 sequence (DNA): TGCAGCGCGACAGGGGGGGACGGGGAGCTGTTTTTT. This translates into CSATGGDGELFF. This sequence joins TRBV29-1 and TRBJ2-2; 9 nucleotides match TRBD1. Germline trimming cut 7 bases from V and 7 bases from J; bases unmatched to any gene: 4. The CDR3 totals 12 residues. The germline V gene encodes CDR1 SQVTM and CDR2 ANQGSEA.

This clonotype was counted many times. The rearrangement joins TRBV4-3 to TRBJ2-7, with TRBD2 matching over 7 bases. CDR3 length: 15 amino acids. J was trimmed by 2 bases and V by 1 base; bases with no gene match: 5. The germline CDR1 and CDR2 sequences are LGHNA and YSLEER. DNA for the CDR3: TGCGCCAGCAGCCAAGTTCCGGGAGGTACCTACGAGCAGTACTTC. It is translated as CASSQVPGGTYEQYF.

Notes on this clonotype: A read error may account for a junction end that differs from germline. The chain has TRBV25-1 and TRBJ1-2; tentative D call: TRBD1 (5 bases). Germline V CDR1 and CDR2: MGHDK, SYGVNS. This CDR3 contains 14 residues. CDR3 sequence: CAISTDGQRDGYTF. CDR3 coding DNA: TGTGCCATCAGTACGGATGGACAACGTGATGGCTACACCTTC.

V usage is TRBV19 and J usage is TRBJ2-5; tentative D call: TRBD2 (6 bases). Germline V lookup: CDR1 LNHDA, CDR2 SQIVND (reference sequence). The V and J ends lost 3 bases and 5 bases respectively, with 22 bases between them. This CDR3 has 17 residues. The CDR3 DNA reads as TGTGCCAGTAGTATCCCAGGATGGCGGGGCAGCGGGGAGACCCAGTACTTC. Its translation: CASSIPGWRGSGETQYF. The full variable domain, in which reference TRBV19 and TRBJ2-5 provide the parts outside the CDR3, is DGGITQSPKYLFRKEGQNVTLSCEQNLNHDAMYWYRQDPGQGLRLIYYSQIVNDFQKGDIAEGYSVSREKKESFPLTVTSAQKNPTAFYLCASSIPGWRGSGETQYFGPGTRLLVL.

Ten or more counts support this clonotype. This chain connects TRBV7-9 to TRBJ1-1; tentatively, D is TRBD1 (5 bases). The V gene lost 0 bases and the J gene lost 0 bases, with 5 bases spanning the gap. The CDR3 runs 14 residues. Per germline, CDR1 SEHNR and CDR2 FQNEAQ (reference sequence). The CDR3 DNA reads as TGTGCCAGCAGCTTAGCGGACATGAACACTGAAGCTTTCTTT. It encodes CASSLADMNTEAFF.

The V call is TRBV7-9, the J call TRBJ2-7; 12 bases are a match to TRBD2. The CDR3 runs to 16 residues. From germline, CDR1 is SEHNR and CDR2 FQNEAQ (reference sequence). V lost 5 bases to trimming and J lost 2 bases; unmatched junction nucleotides: 7. This CDR3 is CASSPLRTSGTYEQYF. The CDR3 region has the DNA TGTGCCAGCAGCCCCCTACGGACTAGCGGGACCTACGAGCAGTACTTC.

This clonotype was counted at least ten times. The V and J genes are TRBV7-2 and TRBJ2-7; D tentatively reads TRBD1 or TRBD2 (5 bases each). The CDR3 spans 14 residues. Germline assignment: CDR1 SGHTA and CDR2 FQGNSA. V gave up 4 bases and J gave up 9 bases, with 19 bases separating them. In nucleotides, the CDR3 is TGTGCCAGCAGCTCGCCGGGACGACCCACGAGGCAGTACTTC. Encoded protein: CASSSPGRPTRQYF.

This clonotype was recorded at least ten times. The chain uses TRBV7-8 and TRBJ2-7; 7 bases are a match to TRBD1. Trimming at V came to 5 bases and at J to 7 bases, leaving 8 bases not matched to a gene. The V gene's germline CDR1 is SGHVS and CDR2 FQNEAQ. This CDR3 contains 13 residues. CDR3 DNA sequence: TGTGCCAGCAGCCGCCGGGACAGCGTTGAGCAGTACTTC. As protein: CASSRRDSVEQYF.

The sample holds many counts of this clonotype. The genes are TRBV11-2 and TRBJ1-2, with D maybe TRBD1 (5 bases). Germline loops: CDR1 SGHAT, CDR2 FQNNGV. V lost 3 bases, J lost 3 bases, and 11 bases lay in between. This CDR3 region has 14 residues. CDR3 sequence (DNA): TGTGCCAGCAGCTTCTCGGTACAGGACTATGGCTACACCTTC. Its protein product is CASSFSVQDYGYTF.

The V call is TRBV27, the J call TRBJ1-5; TRBD1 might be the D (6 bases). The CDR3 is 18 residues long. The V gene lost 6 bases and the J gene lost 0 bases, with 21 bases spanning the gap. In germline, CDR1 is MNHEY, CDR2 SMNVEV (reference sequence). CDR3 DNA sequence: TGTGCCAGCAGGACAGGTGGGCAGGGCGATGATAGCAATCAGCCCCAGCATTTT. Translated, it gives CASRTGGQGDDSNQPQHF.

Comments on this clonotype: A clone one base away is much larger, so this may be a read error. The rearrangement joins TRBV7-9 to TRBJ1-2; possibly TRBD1 for D (5 bases). Germline loops: CDR1 SEHNR, CDR2 FQNEAQ (reference sequence). This CDR3 region has 15 residues. CDR3: CAGSPSGGTSYGYTF. The CDR3 DNA sequence: TGTGCCGGCAGCCCATCTGGAGGGACTAGCTATGGCTACACCTTC.

The chain has TRBV12-3 or TRBV12-4 and TRBJ2-5; possibly TRBD1 or TRBD2 for D (5 bases each). This CDR3 spans 14 amino acids. V was trimmed by 7 bases and J by 1 base, leaving 13 bases between them. The CDR3 loop is CASNPRDRQETQYF. CDR3 sequence (DNA): TGTGCCAGCAATCCCCGGGACCGCCAAGAGACCCAGTACTTC.

In DNA, the CDR3 is TGTGCCAGCAGCCTAAAAACAGGGGACACCCAGTACTTC. This codes for CASSLKTGDTQYF. V is TRBV7-2 and J is TRBJ2-5; 7 bases are a match to TRBD1. V lost 5 bases, J lost 8 bases, and 8 bases stayed unmatched. The V gene's germline CDR1 is SGHTA and CDR2 FQGNSA. This CDR3 spans 13 amino acids.

This clonotype appeared many times. This rearrangement joins TRBV29-1 to TRBJ2-5; the match to TRBD1 covers 7 bases. CDR3 size: 14 residues. V was pared by 5 bases and J by 1 base, with 7 bases of the junction left unmatched. The germline V gene encodes CDR1 SQVTM and CDR2 ANQGSEA. The CDR3 here is CSVSPRQGQETQYF. The CDR3 DNA sequence: TGCAGCGTTTCCCCCCGACAGGGCCAAGAGACCCAGTACTTC.

This clonotype was counted many times. The rearrangement joins TRBV20-1 to TRBJ1-2, with 9 nucleotides matching TRBD1. Unmatched junction bases numbered 6, after V lost 3 bases and J lost 7 bases. Looked up from germline, CDR1 is DFQATT and CDR2 is SNEGSKA (reference sequence). This CDR3 is 13 amino acids long. The CDR3 DNA is TGCAGTGCTAGTGAAAGGACAGGGGCTGGCTACACCTTC. This translates into CSASERTGAGYTF.

The chain joins TRBV6-5 to TRBJ2-5; no definite D call. CDR1 and CDR2 (germline): MNHEY, SVGAGI. This CDR3 comprises 11 residues. V lost 4 bases, J lost 10 bases, and 10 bases lay in between. CDR3 amino acids: CASSSLRGQYF. The CDR3 DNA reads as TGTGCCAGCAGTTCCCTTCGAGGCCAGTACTTC.

The chain couples TRBV6-5 to TRBJ1-3; D not certain. The CDR3 spans 17 residues. Trimming took 0 bases from V and 0 from J, leaving 12 bases between them. Germline values: CDR1 MNHEY, CDR2 SVGAGI. The CDR3 reads CASSYSLDGSSGNTIYF. The DNA of the CDR3 is TGTGCCAGCAGTTACTCTCTGGACGGTTCCTCTGGAAACACCATATATTTT.

This clonotype was recorded many times. This sequence joins TRBV4-3 and TRBJ2-5; TRBD2 is a possible D gene (6 bases). There are 13 residues in the CDR3. The ends were cut back, 5 bases at V and 5 bases at J, with 12 bases in the middle. Germline V lookup: CDR1 LGHNA, CDR2 YSLEER. The CDR3 sequence is CASSVRGSETQYF. The CDR3 DNA sequence: TGCGCCAGCAGCGTCCGGGGGTCGGAGACCCAGTACTTC.